This entry lists 13 T cell receptor beta chains sequenced from one sample in a study of response to subunit inactivated influenza vaccine listed by TCRdb under 2018. The receptor library was made with RT-PCR. TCRdb lists the instrument as Illumina HiSeq 2500. TCRdb passed the public sequencing reads through fastp at Q25 and MiXCR, retaining productive beta sequences. CDR3 protein duplicates are merged, each entry listing the most common genes and DNA. Counted in this sample were roughly 790,000 distinct CDR3 sequences; approximately 21% of them appeared once. The top ten constitute roughly 10% of the sample. The sample was PBMCs from blood, taken roughly 5 days after vaccination. The receptors come from a man aged 50-60 years who received an inactivated influenza vaccine. Donor details come from another sample of the same person, matched by shared clones.

This clonotype has only a few counts. The V call is TRBV25-1, the J call TRBJ1-1; the D gene is possibly TRBD1 (6 bases). The CDR3 totals 16 residues. Germline CDR1 MGHDK, CDR2 SYGVNS. V lost 5 bases and J lost 1, with 17 bases in between. CDR3: CASSSPLTGRNTEAFF. Written as DNA, the CDR3 is TGTGCCAGCAGTTCCCCCTTGACAGGCAGGAACACTGAAGCTTTCTTT.

This clonotype was found a few times. CDR3 protein: CSVGGGASFGYTF. CDR3 DNA: TGCAGCGTCGGTGGGGGGGCCTCTTTTGGCTACACCTTC. The V and J genes are TRBV29-1 and TRBJ1-2; D possibly corresponds to TRBD1 (6 bases). From germline, CDR1 is SQVTM and CDR2 ANQGSEA. V lost 6 bases and J 7 bases, leaving 18 bases between the germline ends. The CDR3 spans 13 residues.

This clonotype has just a few counts. This sequence joins TRBV5-6 and TRBJ2-4, with a possible D match to TRBD2 (6 bases). The V gene lost 4 bases and the J gene lost 4 bases, with 15 bases spanning the gap. Germline V gives CDR1 SGHDT, CDR2 YYEEEE. The CDR3 is made up of 15 amino acids. CDR3 nucleotide sequence: TGTGCCAGCAGCCATAAGTTAGCGGAGAAAAACATTCAGTACTTC. Translated: CASSHKLAEKNIQYF.

This clonotype was detected only a few times. This sequence joins TRBV20-1 and TRBJ2-5; 7 nucleotides align to TRBD2. CDR1 is DFQATT, CDR2 SNEGSKA, per germline (reference sequence). V dropped 3 bases and J dropped 5; count of bases not matched to a gene: 12. CDR3 length: 15 residues. The CDR3, as DNA: TGCAGTGCTAGTCCCACTAGCGCAACTTGGGAGACCCAGTACTTC. It specifies CSASPTSATWETQYF.

This clonotype turned up a few times. V usage is TRBV20-1 and J usage is TRBJ2-3; 10 bases agree with TRBD2. V shed 4 bases and J 4 bases; nucleotides not matched to a gene: 8. Germline assignment: CDR1 DFQATT and CDR2 SNEGSKA (reference sequence). The CDR3 is made up of 15 amino acids. CDR3 region: CSAIPSGGGSDTQYF. As DNA, the CDR3 is TGCAGTGCTATACCCAGCGGGGGGGGGTCAGATACGCAGTATTTT.

This chain connects TRBV7-9 to TRBJ2-3; D unclear. Trimming cost V 1 base and J 4 bases, with 9 bases left between them. The CDR3 spans 14 residues. CDR1 SEHNR and CDR2 FQNEAQ come from the germline V gene (reference sequence). The CDR3 sequence is CASSLGKSADTQYF. CDR3 in DNA: TGTGCCAGCAGCTTAGGGAAATCGGCAGATACGCAGTATTTT.

The chain uses TRBV6-1 and TRBJ1-2; D is undetermined. V dropped 3 bases and J dropped 4 bases, with 12 bases sitting between them. The CDR3 extends over 14 amino acids. Germline lookup yields CDR1 MNHNS and CDR2 SASEGT. Here the CDR3 DNA reads TGTGCCAGCAGTGATTCGGTAGCAACCTATGGCTACACCTTC. Translated, it gives CASSDSVATYGYTF.

This chain uses TRBV28 with TRBJ1-6; a possible D gene is TRBD1 (5 bases). There are 15 residues in the CDR3. CDR1 and CDR2 from the germline V gene are MDHEN and SYDVKM. Trimming shortened V by 4 bases and J by 13 bases, and 20 bases separated the two germline ends. The CDR3 loop reads CASSSGGRKVSPLHF. In DNA, the CDR3 is TGTGCCAGCAGTTCCGGGGGACGGAAAGTTTCGCCCCTCCACTTT. Full variable domain (outside the CDR3, taken from reference TRBV28 and TRBJ1-6): DVKVTQSSRYLVKRTGEKVFLECVQDMDHENMFWYRQDPGLGLRLIYFSYDVKMKEKGDIPEGYSVSREKKERFSLILESASTNQTSMYLCASSSGGRKVSPLHFGNGTRLTVT.

The chain is built from TRBV7-9 and TRBJ2-7; no firm D call. Between the trimmed V and J ends, which lost 1 base and 7 bases, there was a span of 8 bases. Germline V gene sequence: CDR1 SEHNR, CDR2 FQNEAQ (reference sequence). The CDR3 is 12 amino acids. The CDR3 region is CASSLDPREQYF. The CDR3 DNA follows: TGTGCCAGCAGCTTAGACCCCCGGGAGCAGTACTTC.

This clonotype was counted many times. The gene calls are TRBV29-1 and TRBJ2-3, with unresolved D. There are 10 residues in the CDR3. V lost 7 bases and J 7 bases, leaving 9 bases between the germline ends. Germline assignment: CDR1 SQVTM and CDR2 ANQGSEA. In DNA, the CDR3 is TGCAGCGCCTTCTTGAATACGCAGTATTTT. Its translation is CSAFLNTQYF.

This clonotype appeared many times. The chain joins TRBV29-1 to TRBJ2-7, with TRBD1 identical over 10 bases. Germline V gene lookup returns CDR1 SQVTM and CDR2 ANQGSEA. The J segment lost 2 bases and the V segment lost 5 bases, leaving 3 bases of the junction unmatched. The CDR3 consists of 13 residues. The CDR3 DNA reads TGCAGCGTTCTGACAGGGGGCACCTACGAGCAGTACTTC. Residues: CSVLTGGTYEQYF.

The chain combines TRBV28 with TRBJ2-7; 9 bases agree with TRBD1. Per the germline V gene, CDR1 is MDHEN and CDR2 is SYDVKM. There are 17 residues in the CDR3. J was trimmed by 4 bases and V by 3 bases; bases with no gene match: 13. This CDR3 is CASSLTSWTGAGYEQYF. The CDR3 DNA is TGTGCCAGCAGTTTGACCTCTTGGACAGGGGCCGGGTACGAGCAGTACTTC.

The chain links TRBV5-1 to TRBJ2-4; 9 bases map to TRBD2. With V trimmed by 3 bases and J by 8 bases, 15 bases remained unmatched. CDR3 length: 17 residues. Looked up from germline, CDR1 is SGHRS and CDR2 is YFSETQ. CDR3 sequence (DNA): TGCGCCAGCAGCTACTATCTGGCGGGGGGGCTTCATGACATTCAGTACTTC. This translates into CASSYYLAGGLHDIQYF.